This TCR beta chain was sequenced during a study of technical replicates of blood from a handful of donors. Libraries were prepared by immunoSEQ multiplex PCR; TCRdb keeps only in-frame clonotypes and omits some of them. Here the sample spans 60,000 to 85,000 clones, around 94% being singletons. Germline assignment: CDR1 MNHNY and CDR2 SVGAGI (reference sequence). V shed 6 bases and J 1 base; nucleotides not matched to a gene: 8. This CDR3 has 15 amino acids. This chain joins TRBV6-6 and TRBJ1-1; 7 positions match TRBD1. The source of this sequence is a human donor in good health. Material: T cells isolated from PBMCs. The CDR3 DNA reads TGTGCCAGCAGGGGACAGACAAGGACGAACACTGAAGCTTTCTTT. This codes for CASRGQTRTNTEAFF.